A selection of T cell receptor beta chains follows, all from one sample in a study of blood T cell repertoires in COVID-19. Sequencing used immunoSEQ multiplex PCR; TCRdb keeps in-frame clones, though not all of them. The sample lists approximately 440,000 clones; about nine tenths were seen once. The source material was PBMCs or T cells enriched from blood (not recorded which). The receptors were sampled from a man aged 18-30 years who had recovered from COVID-19. The CDR3 runs from the conserved cysteine through the conserved F or W. The D gene is left open where the match is weak. Expanded clones get a size class; other rows say once, few or many, or leave the size out.

len	d_gene	abundance	v_gene	j_gene	CDR3aa	CDR3nt
16	TRBD2	.	TRBV4-2	TRBJ2-1	CASSPIAGTSYNEQFF	TGTGCCAGCAGCCCTATAGCGGGAACCTCCTACAATGAGCAGTTCTTC
12	.	.	TRBV28	TRBJ2-7	CASSPGLNEQYF	TGTGCCAGCAGTCCGGGACTTAACGAGCAGTACTTC
15	TRBD1	.	TRBV5-5	TRBJ1-5	CASSLAGTAYQPQHF	TGTGCCAGCAGCTTGGCCGGGACAGCATATCAGCCCCAGCATTTT
15	TRBD2	.	TRBV2	TRBJ2-1	CASTWGTSGAGEQFF	TGTGCCAGCACATGGGGGACTAGCGGGGCTGGGGAGCAGTTCTTC
13	TRBD2	.	TRBV30	TRBJ2-7	CACSASGPYEQYF	TGTGCCTGCTCGGCTAGCGGACCCTACGAGCAGTACTTC
15	TRBD2	.	TRBV10-2	TRBJ2-5	CATEIAGGYQETQYF	TGCGCCACCGAGATAGCGGGAGGATATCAAGAGACCCAGTACTTC
13	.	.	TRBV5-1	TRBJ1-6	CASSLGLNSPLHF	TGCGCCAGCAGCCTAGGACTCAATTCACCCCTCCACTTT
13	.	.	TRBV28	TRBJ2-5	CASQGRTPETQYF	TGTGCCAGCCAGGGGCGGACACCAGAGACCCAGTACTTC
16	TRBD1	.	TRBV18	TRBJ1-4	CASSPGQGRPNEKLFF	TGTGCCAGCTCACCGGGACAGGGCCGACCTAATGAAAAACTGTTTTTT
14	.	.	TRBV11-2	TRBJ1-6	CASSGASGRSPLHF	TGTGCCAGCAGCGGTGCCTCCGGGAGGTCACCCCTCCACTTT
16	TRBD1	.	TRBV28	TRBJ2-7	CASRRGGTGARYEQYF	TGTGCCAGCAGACGAGGAGGGACAGGAGCTCGTTACGAGCAGTACTTC
15	TRBD2	.	TRBV5-4	TRBJ2-7	CASSQKTGGSNEQYF	TGTGCCAGCAGCCAAAAAACGGGAGGGTCCAACGAGCAGTACTTC
14	TRBD2	.	TRBV6-4	TRBJ2-2	CASSEAGFNGELFF	TGTGCCAGCAGTGAAGCGGGATTTAACGGGGAGCTGTTTTTT
14	.	.	TRBV5-1	TRBJ1-6	CASSLVTGNSPLHF	TGCGCCAGCAGCTTGGTTACAGGGAATTCACCCCTCCACTTT
12	.	.	TRBV11-3	TRBJ1-4	CASSLAPDRLFF	TGTGCCAGCAGCTTAGCCCCGGACAGACTGTTTTTT
18	TRBD2	.	TRBV4-2	TRBJ2-3	CASSQDGLAGVLGDTQYF	TGTGCCAGCAGCCAAGATGGATTAGCGGGAGTCTTGGGAGATACGCAGTATTTT
12	.	.	TRBV2	TRBJ1-2	CASSERLYGYTF	TGTGCCAGCAGTGAGAGGCTGTATGGCTACACCTTC
11	.	.	TRBV9	TRBJ2-1	CASSVVNEQFF	TGTGCCAGCAGCGTAGTAAATGAGCAGTTCTTC
14	.	.	TRBV19	TRBJ2-5	CASSSAPPPGTQYF	TGTGCCAGTAGTAGTGCCCCACCCCCGGGGACCCAGTACTTC
17	TRBD2	.	TRBV9	TRBJ2-7	CASSVEQTSGTGGEQYF	TGTGCCAGCAGCGTAGAACAAACTAGCGGGACAGGTGGCGAGCAGTACTTC
12	.	.	TRBV2	TRBJ1-1	CASRELGTEAFF	TGTGCCAGCAGGGAACTCGGGACTGAAGCTTTCTTT
14	TRBD2	few	TRBV28	TRBJ2-1	CASSLLAGYNEQFF	TGTGCCAGCAGTTTGCTAGCGGGGTACAATGAGCAGTTCTTC
17	TRBD1	.	TRBV3-1/TRBV3-2	TRBJ1-2	CASSQDFAIGGTYGYTF	TGTGCCAGCAGCCAAGATTTTGCTATAGGGGGCACCTATGGCTACACCTTC
14	.	.	TRBV18	TRBJ2-7	CASSPQGTTYEQYF	TGTGCCAGCTCACCTCAGGGGACTACCTACGAGCAGTACTTC
13	.	.	TRBV7-9	TRBJ1-5	CASSLMTGQPQHF	TGTGCCAGCAGCTTAATGACAGGCCAGCCCCAGCATTTT
14	.	once	TRBV10-2	TRBJ1-3	CASSETVSGNTIYF	TGCGCCAGCAGTGAAACAGTCTCTGGAAACACCATATATTTT